The 8 T cell receptor beta chains below come from one sample, sequenced in a study of T cells in localized non-small cell lung cancer. Libraries were prepared by immunoSEQ multiplex PCR; TCRdb keeps only in-frame clonotypes and omits some of them. This table holds more than 45,000 clones, 70% to 90% found once. The sequencing here drew on peripheral blood, taken before any cancer treatment. These receptors all stem from a male donor at least 60 years old with stage III squamous cell lung carcinoma.

As to this clone: This CDR3 is also generated by other DNA sequences in the sample. V is TRBV6-1 and J is TRBJ1-4; TRBD1 matches 9 bases. The CDR3 is 19 amino acids. J gave up 0 bases and V 1 base, and 9 bases lay outside the gene matches. CDR1 is MNHNS and CDR2 is SASEGT in the germline V gene. The CDR3 is CASSEVGTGRGSTNEKLFF. CDR3 in DNA: TGTGCCAGCAGTGAAGTTGGGACAGGGAGGGGATCAACTAATGAAAAACTGTTTTTT.

The chain links TRBV5-1 to TRBJ2-7; 11 positions match TRBD2. The CDR3 is made up of 15 amino acids. Trimming cost V 5 bases and J 7 bases; bases outside gene matches: 11. CDR1 and CDR2 (germline): SGHRS, YFSETQ. The CDR3 protein is CASRFVPGTSGEQYF. Here the CDR3 DNA reads TGCGCCAGCAGATTCGTACCCGGGACTAGCGGTGAGCAGTACTTC.

The CDR3 reads CASGPRQGAHTQYF. CDR3 DNA: TGTGCTAGTGGTCCCCGACAGGGGGCACATACGCAGTATTTT. This chain joins TRBV12-5 and TRBJ2-3; 10 bases match TRBD1. With V trimmed by 5 bases and J by 7 bases, 6 bases remained unmatched. Germline CDR1 is LGHNT and CDR2 is FRNRAP. The CDR3 contains 14 residues.

This clone was detected a few times. This chain connects TRBV5-6 to TRBJ1-1; 8 nucleotides line up with TRBD1. The CDR3 loop spans 13 amino acids. CDR1 is SGHDT, CDR2 YYEEEE, per germline. With V trimmed by 4 bases and J by 6 bases, 5 bases remained unmatched. The CDR3, as DNA: TGTGCCAGCAGCAGGACAGGGCGGGCTGAAGCTTTCTTT. Translating gives CASSRTGRAEAFF.

This clone was observed a single time. J is TRBJ2-3 and V is TRBV7-8; 10 nucleotides line up with TRBD1. The ends lost 2 bases at V and 4 bases at J; junction bases unmatched: 3. Germline-derived CDR1 and CDR2 are SGHVS and FQNEAQ. This CDR3 has 15 residues. CDR3 protein: CASSLRTGGSDTQYF. Here the CDR3 DNA reads TGTGCCAGCAGCTTACGGACAGGGGGATCAGATACGCAGTATTTT.

V usage is TRBV5-4 and J usage is TRBJ1-1, with D perhaps matching TRBD1 (5 bases). V lost 2 bases and J lost 4, with 12 bases in between. Germline CDR1 is SGHNT and CDR2 is YYREEE (reference sequence). The length of the CDR3 is 14 residues. Here the CDR3 reads CASSFRGPATEAFF. For the CDR3, the DNA is TGTGCCAGCAGCTTTAGGGGTCCGGCCACTGAAGCTTTCTTT.

The J gene is TRBJ2-2, the V gene TRBV5-6; 9 nucleotides line up with TRBD1. V shed 2 bases, J shed 4 bases, and the junction held 3 bases outside the gene matches. The germline V gene has CDR1 SGHDT and CDR2 YYEEEE. This CDR3 contains 15 residues. As DNA, the CDR3 is TGTGCCAGCAGCTTAGGGACAGGGAGCACCGGGGAGCTGTTTTTT. Translating gives CASSLGTGSTGELFF.

In DNA, the CDR3 is TGTGCCAGCAGCCCCCGGGGGGAGGGGGCCATTGAAGCTTTCTTT. Translating gives CASSPRGEGAIEAFF. The chain combines TRBV7-9 with TRBJ1-1, with 7 bases matching TRBD1. This CDR3 contains 15 residues. Germline trimming cut 5 bases from V and 7 bases from J; bases unmatched to any gene: 13. Germline CDR1 is SEHNR and CDR2 is FQNEAQ (reference sequence).